The entry below describes one T cell receptor (beta chain). Unique molecular identifier tags were affixed to discrete cDNA molecules. Each CDR3 protein is one row after TCRdb ran MiXCR on the 5' RACE reads. Altogether tens of thousands of distinct CDR3 sequences are present, around an eighth being singletons, with the ten largest covering 3%. The CDR3 has 15 amino acids. The V segment lost 5 bases and the J segment 2 bases; nucleotides outside the gene matches: 8. Germline V gives CDR1 SEHNR, CDR2 FQNEAQ (reference sequence). These data belong to a study of early T cells in non-severe SARS-CoV-2 infection.

Sample: whole blood. V is TRBV7-9 and J is TRBJ2-7; 8 bases match TRBD1. The receptor's source is an adult who was a healthcare worker with PCR-confirmed SARS-CoV-2 infection or an uninfected control (not recorded which). As DNA, the CDR3 is TGTGCCAGCAGCAACCGGGACAGGCGGCCCTACGAGCAGTACTTC. This gives the protein CASSNRDRRPYEQYF.